These 8 T cell receptor beta chains came from one sample sequenced in a study of shared clonotypes between healthy human individuals (TCRdb year 2020). The library was produced with the immunoSEQ multiplex PCR assay. TCRdb holds this immuneACCESS table with in-frame rearrangements only. Some clones are missing; in checked studies, unresolved V genes explain under half, and the rest has no known cause. Present in this sample are 2,500,000 or so clones, more than 80% of which were seen just once. The ten most abundant clones make up roughly 0.14% of the sample. The sample was naive CD4+ T cells sorted from blood. The cell subset or site label corresponds to: CD45RA+ positively selected. These receptors came from a man between 18 and 35 years old in good health.

The chain couples TRBV7-2 to TRBJ2-6; D might be TRBD2 (7 bases). Looked up from germline, CDR1 is SGHTA and CDR2 is FQGNSA. The V gene lost 10 bases and the J gene lost 3 bases, with 16 bases spanning the gap. The CDR3 contains 15 residues. CDR3 region: CATGAGALGANVLTF. As DNA, the CDR3 is TGTGCCACCGGGGCGGGGGCGCTTGGGGCCAACGTCCTGACTTTC.

About this clone: At the DNA level, this CDR3 is encoded by other sequences in the same sample as well. The chain combines TRBV29-1 with TRBJ2-3; 14 bases are shared with TRBD2. The CDR3 extends over 13 amino acids. Trimming at V came to 6 bases and at J to 4 bases, leaving 0 bases not matched to a gene. CDR1 SQVTM and CDR2 ANQGSEA come from the germline V gene. The CDR3 spells CSVGLAGADTQYF. The CDR3 DNA reads as TGCAGCGTGGGACTAGCGGGAGCAGATACGCAGTATTTT.

This chain uses TRBV19 with TRBJ1-4; a weak D match, TRBD1 (5 bases). The V and J ends lost 10 bases and 5 bases respectively, with 20 bases between them. The length of the CDR3 is 15 residues. Germline lookup yields CDR1 LNHDA and CDR2 SQIVND (reference sequence). DNA of the CDR3: TGTGCCACCGCTGGGAAGGGACCGATAAATGAAAAACTGTTTTTT. It encodes CATAGKGPINEKLFF.

V usage is TRBV2 and J usage is TRBJ2-1; 7 bases map to TRBD2. Trimming cost V 8 bases and J 9 bases; bases outside gene matches: 13. The CDR3 sequence is 14 residues long. Germline values: CDR1 SNHLY, CDR2 FYNNEI. In nucleotides, the CDR3 is TGTGCCAGCGGGGAGGGGACTCTGGCGGTTGAGCAGTTCTTC. This sequence encodes CASGEGTLAVEQFF.

CDR3 in amino acids: CASSQDRVGTDTQYF. CDR3 DNA sequence: TGCGCCAGCAGCCAAGACAGGGTCGGTACAGATACGCAGTATTTT. The rearrangement links TRBV4-3 to TRBJ2-3; weak D call: TRBD1 (5 bases). The germline gives CDR1 LGHNA, CDR2 YSLEER. V was clipped by 0 bases and J by 3 bases, with 10 bases between them. The CDR3 runs to 15 residues.

V and J are TRBV6-1 and TRBJ1-1; 8 bases agree with TRBD1. Germline trimming cut 2 bases from V and 10 bases from J; bases unmatched to any gene: 9. The germline gives CDR1 MNHNS, CDR2 SASEGT. The CDR3 covers 14 residues. The chain's CDR3 is CASSESWQGAAAFF. The CDR3, as DNA: TGTGCCAGCAGTGAAAGTTGGCAGGGGGCAGCAGCTTTCTTT.

The chain couples TRBV9 to TRBJ2-7; 12 bases map to TRBD1. This CDR3 region has 15 residues. From germline, CDR1 is SGDLS and CDR2 YYNGEE. The V segment lost 3 bases and the J segment 4 bases; nucleotides outside the gene matches: 5. CDR3 in amino acids: CASSAGTGGAYEQYF. CDR3 sequence (DNA): TGTGCCAGCAGCGCTGGGACAGGGGGCGCTTACGAGCAGTACTTC.

The table lists this clone with a few counts. V usage is TRBV6-1 and J usage is TRBJ1-5; TRBD1 agrees at 8 bases. With V trimmed by 5 bases and J by 9 bases, 9 bases remained unmatched. Germline lookup yields CDR1 MNHNS and CDR2 SASEGT. The length of the CDR3 is 14 residues. In nucleotides, the CDR3 is TGTGCCAGCAGTTCGGGACAGGCGATTGGGCCCCAGCATTTT. Its protein is CASSSGQAIGPQHF.